A selection of T cell receptor beta chains follows, all from one sample in a study of cytomegalovirus exposure and HLA in healthy donors. Here immunoSEQ multiplex PCR was the method, and the copy in TCRdb shows in-frame clones only, minus some. The sample has 130,000 or so clones; roughly 89% are singletons. Material: PBMCs. The source of these receptors is a woman between 18 and 29 years old in good health and CMV-seropositive. The CDR3 runs from the conserved cysteine through the conserved F or W. A D gene is named only where the DNA matches it firmly. Size is stated for part of the rows, as once, few or many counts, or as a class when the clone is expanded.

clone_size,d_call,j_call,v_call,cdr3_nt,cdr3_aa
-,-,TRBJ2-2,TRBV19,TGTGCCAGTAGTATGGCGCTGAGGAGCACCGGGGAGCTGTTTTTT,CASSMALRSTGELFF
-,-,TRBJ2-7,TRBV5-1,TGCGCCAGCAGTAACGGTACGGGGGTATCCTACGAGCAGTACTTC,CASSNGTGVSYEQYF
few,TRBD2,TRBJ2-7,TRBV11-1,TGTGCCTCTCGGGTAGCGGGCCCGACCCACGAGCAGTACTTC,CASRVAGPTHEQYF
-,-,TRBJ1-2,TRBV20-1,TGCAGTGCTAGACAGGACTATGGCTACACCTTC,CSARQDYGYTF
-,-,TRBJ1-4,TRBV30,TGTGCCTGGAGGGGCTTAACTAATGAAAAACTGTTTTTT,CAWRGLTNEKLFF
-,TRBD1,TRBJ2-5,TRBV5-6,TGTGCCAGCAGCCCGTCAGGGGGAGAAGAGACCCAGTACTTC,CASSPSGGEETQYF
-,TRBD2,TRBJ2-2,TRBV5-1,TGCGCCAGCAGCTTTAGCGGGGGGGCCTACACCGGGGAGCTGTTTTTT,CASSFSGGAYTGELFF
-,TRBD2,TRBJ2-1,TRBV5-8,TGTGCCAGCAGCTTAGTCTGGGAGGGTGGGTTCTTC,CASSLVWEGGFF
-,TRBD1,TRBJ2-3,TRBV7-3,TGTGCCAGCAGCTCGGGACAGGGGTTGACAGATACGCAGTATTTT,CASSSGQGLTDTQYF
-,-,TRBJ1-1,TRBV4-1,TGCGCCAGCAGCCAATCCCGGGACAATCTCATCACTGAAGCTTTCTTT,CASSQSRDNLITEAFF